This TCR beta chain emerged from a study of blood T cell repertoires in COVID-19. About the research overall: Collection of acute and convalescent COVID-19 samples took place in the United States, Italy and Spain. T cells, B-cell-depleted T cells, or PBMCs provided the cDNA or gDNA that served as material.

In the authors' workflow: Using reference gene primer amplification, nucleated cell counts were estimated. Some clones are missing from TCRdb's copy, which holds only in-frame ones; the method was immunoSEQ multiplex PCR. The V and J calls and clone size are taken from that table; D and trimming were inferred from the DNA. The sample has 100,000 to 150,000 clones, almost 70% seen once. Germline V gives CDR1 MGHRA, CDR2 YSYEKL. Trimming took off 1 base at V and 5 bases at J, with 9 bases between the two ends. The CDR3 contains 14 residues. The specimen sequenced was peripheral blood. The chain employs TRBV4-1 and TRBJ1-5; D remains unclear. This receptor was identified in a woman aged 70 to 79 with acute or convalescent COVID-19. In DNA, the CDR3 is TGCGCCAGCAGCCAAGGTCTCCCCCATCAGCCCCAGCATTTT. Amino acid sequence: CASSQGLPHQPQHF.